Presented here are 15 T cell receptor beta chains from one specimen sequenced in a study of blood T cell repertoires in COVID-19. Sequencing used immunoSEQ multiplex PCR; TCRdb keeps in-frame clones, though not all of them. Among about 280,000 clones, 91% were seen once, and the ten largest hold about 3%. The sample was PBMCs or T cells enriched from blood (not recorded which). These receptors all stem from a man aged 35 to 55 who had been exposed to COVID-19.

The chain employs TRBV25-1 and TRBJ2-3; D unresolved. Trimming took off 1 base at V and 2 bases at J, with 4 bases between the two ends. Germline loops: CDR1 MGHDK, CDR2 SYGVNS. The CDR3 consists of 13 residues. CDR3 sequence (DNA): TGTGCCAGCAGTGAATCCCTCACAGATACGCAGTATTTT. Translating it yields CASSESLTDTQYF.

This sequence joins TRBV4-1 and TRBJ2-1, with D hard to call. V lost 4 bases and J lost 2, with 12 bases in between. The germline gives CDR1 MGHRA, CDR2 YSYEKL. CDR3 size: 15 residues. Here the CDR3 reads CASSLLGLAYNEQFF. CDR3 nucleotides: TGCGCCAGCAGCCTCCTCGGGTTGGCCTACAATGAGCAGTTCTTC.

CDR3 in amino acids: CSVSTGQGYGYTF. The CDR3 DNA is TGCAGCGTTAGTACGGGACAGGGCTATGGCTACACCTTC. The V gene is TRBV29-1, the J gene TRBJ1-2; 9 bases map to TRBD1. V dropped 5 bases and J dropped 4; count of bases not matched to a gene: 5. The CDR3 sequence is 13 residues long. The germline V gene has CDR1 SQVTM and CDR2 ANQGSEA. The variable domain in full, with the rest retrieved from reference TRBV29-1 and TRBJ1-2, is SAVISQKPSRDICQRGTSLTIQCQVDSQVTMMFWYRQQPGQSLTLIATANQGSEATYESGFVIDKFPISRPNLTFSTLTVSNMSPEDSSIYLCSVSTGQGYGYTFGSGTRLTVV.

This rearrangement joins TRBV28 to TRBJ2-5, with TRBD2 matching 8 bases. Germline CDR1 reads MDHEN; CDR2 reads SYDVKM. The V segment lost 10 bases and the J segment 0 bases; nucleotides outside the gene matches: 4. The CDR3 runs 13 residues. CDR3 coding DNA: TGTGCCATCATTAGCGGGAACCAAGAGACCCAGTACTTC. Encoded protein: CAIISGNQETQYF.

The chain recombines TRBV5-1 with TRBJ2-5; 10 nucleotides match TRBD2. The junction had 12 bases not matched to a gene; V was cut back by 4 bases and J by 9 bases. Germline CDR1 SGHRS, CDR2 YFSETQ. The length of the CDR3 is 15 residues. The CDR3 is CASSPEAGGSRAQYF. The CDR3 nucleotides are TGCGCCAGCAGCCCGGAAGCGGGAGGGTCCCGAGCCCAGTACTTC.

The chain employs TRBV7-2 and TRBJ1-1, with a possible D match to TRBD1 (5 bases). The V gene's germline CDR1 is SGHTA and CDR2 FQGNSA. V gave up 5 bases and J gave up 5 bases, with 15 bases separating them. CDR3 length: 14 amino acids. The chain's CDR3 is CASSPLGGGTEAFF. Written as DNA, the CDR3 is TGTGCCAGCAGCCCCCTCGGGGGAGGGACTGAAGCTTTCTTT.

As for this clone: The sample has other DNA sequences that encode this CDR3 too. The chain has TRBV2 and TRBJ1-5; D is possibly TRBD1 (5 bases). Germline CDR1 reads SNHLY; CDR2 reads FYNNEI. CDR3 length: 14 amino acids. Trimming left V 3 bases short and J 3 bases short, with 9 bases between. The CDR3 sequence is CASSDGTFNQPQHF. The CDR3 nucleotides are TGTGCCAGCAGTGACGGGACTTTCAATCAGCCCCAGCATTTT.

The CDR3 DNA follows: TGTGCCAGCAGTTACTCGAGCGGAGATAGCAATCAGCCCCAGCATTTT. As protein: CASSYSSGDSNQPQHF. The chain recombines TRBV6-2 or TRBV6-3 with TRBJ1-5, with no clear D. Per the germline V gene, CDR1 is MNHEY and CDR2 is SVGEGT. V was pared by 0 bases and J by 0 bases, with 9 bases between. CDR3 length equals 16 residues.

V and J are TRBV19 and TRBJ2-1; weak D call: TRBD2 (6 bases). Germline V lookup: CDR1 LNHDA, CDR2 SQIVND (reference sequence). V lost 1 base and J 7 bases, leaving 17 bases between the germline ends. The CDR3 spans 16 residues. For the CDR3, the DNA is TGTGCCAGTAGTATAGTACGACTAGGCCTCCTTAATGAGCAGTTCTTC. As protein: CASSIVRLGLLNEQFF.

This chain uses TRBV4-2 with TRBJ1-4, with 11 bases matching TRBD1. CDR1 and CDR2 from the germline V gene are LGHNA and YNFKEQ. The CDR3 consists of 14 residues. Trimming cost V 4 bases and J 8 bases; bases outside gene matches: 3. The CDR3 loop reads CASSPGTGGEKLFF. The CDR3 DNA reads as TGTGCCAGCAGCCCCGGGACAGGGGGGGAAAAACTGTTTTTT.

The CDR3 region has the DNA TGTGCCAGCAGCGTAATATCCGGGGAGCTGTTTTTT. Amino acid sequence: CASSVISGELFF. The genes are TRBV9 and TRBJ2-2, with D unresolved. Germline V gene data show CDR1 as SGDLS and CDR2 as YYNGEE. V was trimmed by 1 base and J by 6 bases, leaving 4 bases between them. This CDR3 is 12 amino acids long.

This chain connects TRBV4-1 to TRBJ2-7, with D perhaps TRBD2 (5 bases). CDR3 length equals 14 residues. Trimming took off 1 base at V and 5 bases at J, with 12 bases between the two ends. The germline gives CDR1 MGHRA, CDR2 YSYEKL. CDR3 nucleotide sequence: TGCGCCAGCAGCCAAGTAGGTGGAGGTGACGAGCAGTACTTC. This codes for CASSQVGGGDEQYF.

The chain carries TRBV6-2 or TRBV6-3 and TRBJ1-2; tentative D call: TRBD1 (5 bases). The CDR3 extends over 14 amino acids. Germline CDR1 and CDR2: MNHEY and SVGEGT. Trimming cost V 0 bases and J 6 bases, with 11 bases left between them. The CDR3 nucleotides are TGTGCCAGCAGTTACTCCGTTCCAGGGAATGGCTACACCTTC. It is translated as CASSYSVPGNGYTF.

The V call is TRBV9, the J call TRBJ2-1; 7 positions match TRBD2. Looked up from germline, CDR1 is SGDLS and CDR2 is YYNGEE. CDR3 size: 17 residues. The trim removed 4 bases at V and 2 bases at J, leaving 12 bases unmatched. CDR3 residues: CASSPPRAGTTYNEQFF. The CDR3 coding sequence is TGTGCCAGCAGCCCCCCTAGAGCCGGGACTACCTACAATGAGCAGTTCTTC.

As DNA, the CDR3 is TGTGCCAGCAGCGTAGTAAGCGGGAGTTTGTCCGGGGAGCTGTTTTTT. Translating gives CASSVVSGSLSGELFF. The chain carries TRBV9 and TRBJ2-2; TRBD2 matches at 8 bases. The CDR3 contains 16 residues. The V gene end was trimmed by 0 bases and the J gene end by 6 bases; junction bases not matched to a gene: 7. Germline V gives CDR1 SGDLS, CDR2 YYNGEE.